Detailed here is one TCR beta chain. The antigen is undetermined. The authors ran a second PCR of 7 to 11 cycles using a sample-barcoded 5' primer and a J-beta primer mix. A single record per CDR3 protein comes from TCRdb applying MiXCR to the 5' RACE reads. The data show over 600,000 distinct CDR3 sequences, about 47% seen once. This CDR3 region has 14 residues. Trimming left V 1 base short and J 6 bases short, with 9 bases between. CDR1 is LGHNA and CDR2 is YNFKEQ in the germline V gene. The record originates from a study of blood T cells in healthy people across ages. The study, taken as a whole, reports: Higher diversity and more naive CD4+ cells were features of long-lived donors, compared to aged donors.

The chain has TRBV4-2 and TRBJ2-2; D might be TRBD2 (5 bases). This clonotype was obtained from a man older than 75 in good health. Sequenced input: blood. As DNA, the CDR3 is TGTGCCAGCAGCCAAGTCGGGATTTCCGGGGAGCTGTTTTTT. This gives the protein CASSQVGISGELFF.